This T cell receptor beta chain was captured in a study of blood T cells in healthy people across ages. This clonotype was observed a single time. V was clipped by 2 bases and J by 4 bases, with 17 bases between them. This CDR3 is built from 17 residues. Germline CDR1 reads SGHTA; CDR2 reads FQGNSA. Then a second PCR, running about 6 to 12 cycles, was carried out with a sample-barcoded 5' primer and a J-beta primer mix. In TCRdb, the 5' RACE reads were re-called with MiXCR into one record per CDR3 protein. The repertoire includes about 510,000 distinct CDR3 sequences, about a quarter of them detected once, and 3.6% sits in the top ten. The same sample was also studied in work on T cells of mothers and their children. That source reports: In each mother, TCR beta CDR3 reads exceeded 8.5 million; in each child, they numbered 3 million to 3.5 million. An overlap that was slightly higher, though non-significant, was seen in related mother-child pairs versus unrelated pairs.

The sequencing sample was made of blood. This receptor was identified in a boy aged 2-15 years in good health. This chain joins TRBV7-2 and TRBJ2-2; possibly TRBD2 for D (5 bases). The CDR3 sequence is CASSLSLLAGLTGELFF. The CDR3, as DNA: TGTGCCAGCAGCTTATCTTTGCTAGCTGGGCTCACCGGGGAGCTGTTTTTT.